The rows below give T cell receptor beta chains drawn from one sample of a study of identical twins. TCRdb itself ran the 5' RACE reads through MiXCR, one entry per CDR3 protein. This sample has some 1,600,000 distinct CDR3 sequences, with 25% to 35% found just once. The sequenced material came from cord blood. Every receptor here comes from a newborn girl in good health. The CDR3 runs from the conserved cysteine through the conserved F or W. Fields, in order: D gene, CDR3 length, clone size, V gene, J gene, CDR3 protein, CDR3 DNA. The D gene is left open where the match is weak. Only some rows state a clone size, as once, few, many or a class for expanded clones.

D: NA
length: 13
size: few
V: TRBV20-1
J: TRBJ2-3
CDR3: CSARTTYGDTQYF
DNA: TGCAGTGCTAGGACGACCTATGGGGATACGCAGTATTTT

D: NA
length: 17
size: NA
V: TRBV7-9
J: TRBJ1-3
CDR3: CASSLASLGDVRNTIYF
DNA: TGTGCCAGCAGCTTAGCTTCCCTAGGGGATGTGAGAAACACCATATATTTT

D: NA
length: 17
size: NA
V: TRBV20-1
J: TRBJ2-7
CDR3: CSARGASYGLRPYEQYF
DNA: TGCAGTGCTAGAGGGGCTAGTTATGGGTTACGCCCCTACGAGCAGTACTTC

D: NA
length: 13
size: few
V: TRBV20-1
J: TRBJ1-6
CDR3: CSAADTANSPLHF
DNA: TGCAGTGCTGCGGACACTGCAAATTCACCCCTCCACTTT

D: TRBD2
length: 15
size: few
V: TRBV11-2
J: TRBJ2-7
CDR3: CASSSWGGSHNEQYF
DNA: TGTGCCAGCAGCTCCTGGGGCGGGAGCCATAATGAGCAGTACTTC

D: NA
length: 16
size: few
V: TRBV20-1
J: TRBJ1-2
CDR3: CSATIRGALANYGYTF
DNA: TGCAGTGCTACCATCCGCGGGGCCCTTGCTAACTATGGCTACACCTTC

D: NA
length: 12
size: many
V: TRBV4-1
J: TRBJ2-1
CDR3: CASSQLRDEQFF
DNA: TGCGCCAGCAGCCAATTGAGGGATGAGCAGTTCTTC

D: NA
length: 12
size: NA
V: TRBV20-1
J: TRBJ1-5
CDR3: CSARVRDQPQHF
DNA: TGCAGTGCTAGAGTTCGGGATCAGCCCCAGCATTTT

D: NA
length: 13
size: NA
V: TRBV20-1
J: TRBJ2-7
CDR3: CSAHLDPAYEQYF
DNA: TGCAGTGCCCATTTGGACCCAGCCTACGAGCAGTACTTC

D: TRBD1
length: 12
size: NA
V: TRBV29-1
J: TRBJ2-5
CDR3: CSAGTGMYEQYF
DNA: TGCAGCGCTGGGACAGGGATGTATGAGCAGTACTTC

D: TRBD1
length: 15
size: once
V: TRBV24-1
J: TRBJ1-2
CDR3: CATSDGTGTAFGYTF
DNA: TGTGCCACCAGTGATGGAACCGGGACAGCTTTTGGCTACACCTTC

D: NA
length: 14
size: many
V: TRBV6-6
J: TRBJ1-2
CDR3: CASSYAGNSYGYTF
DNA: TGTGCCAGCAGTTACGCGGGGAATTCTTATGGCTACACCTTC

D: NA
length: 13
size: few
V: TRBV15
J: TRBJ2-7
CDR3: CATSRALFYEQYF
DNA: TGTGCCACCAGCAGAGCATTGTTCTACGAGCAGTACTTC

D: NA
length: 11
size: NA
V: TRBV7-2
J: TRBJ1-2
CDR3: CASGYNYGYTF
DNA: TGTGCCAGCGGGTACAACTATGGCTACACCTTC

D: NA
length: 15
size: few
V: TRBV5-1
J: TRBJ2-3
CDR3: CASSLEDSSTDTQYF
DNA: TGCGCCAGCAGCTTGGAGGATTCTAGCACAGATACGCAGTATTTT

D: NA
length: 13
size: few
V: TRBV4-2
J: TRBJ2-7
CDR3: CASSQAGPYEQYF
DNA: TGTGCCAGCAGCCAGGCAGGCCCCTACGAGCAGTACTTC

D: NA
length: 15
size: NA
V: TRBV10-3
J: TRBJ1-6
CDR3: CAIGGTARGGSPLHF
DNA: TGTGCCATCGGGGGGACGGCAAGGGGTGGTTCACCCCTCCACTTT

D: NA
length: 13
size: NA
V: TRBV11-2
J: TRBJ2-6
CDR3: CASSAQGANVLTF
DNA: TGTGCCAGCAGTGCCCAAGGGGCCAACGTCCTGACTTTC

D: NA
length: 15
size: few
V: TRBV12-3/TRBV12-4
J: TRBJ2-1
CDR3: CASSLRTGGTREQFF
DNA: TGTGCCAGCAGTCTCCGGACGGGCGGGACAAGAGAGCAGTTCTTC

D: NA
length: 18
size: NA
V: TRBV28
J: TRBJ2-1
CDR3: CASSPALGSPSSCNEQFF
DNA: TGTGCCAGCAGCCCTGCTCTCGGGAGCCCCAGCTCCTGCAATGAGCAGTTCTTC

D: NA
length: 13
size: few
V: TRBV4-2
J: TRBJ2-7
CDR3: CASSQEIRQSMYF
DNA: TGTGCCAGCAGCCAAGAAATACGACAATCCATGTACTTC

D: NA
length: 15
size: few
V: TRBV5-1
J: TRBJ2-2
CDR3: CASSLWQRNTGELFF
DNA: TGCGCCAGCAGCTTGTGGCAGAGGAACACCGGGGAGCTGTTTTTT

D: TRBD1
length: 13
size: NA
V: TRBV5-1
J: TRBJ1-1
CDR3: CASRWGQDTEAFF
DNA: TGCGCCAGCAGGTGGGGACAGGACACTGAAGCTTTCTTT

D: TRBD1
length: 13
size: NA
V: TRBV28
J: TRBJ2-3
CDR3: CASRTQGADTQYF
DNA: TGTGCCAGCAGAACCCAGGGGGCAGATACGCAGTATTTT

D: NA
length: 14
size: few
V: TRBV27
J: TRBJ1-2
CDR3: CASSNTAGRYGYTF
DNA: TGTGCCAGCAGTAATACGGCAGGTCGCTATGGCTACACCTTC

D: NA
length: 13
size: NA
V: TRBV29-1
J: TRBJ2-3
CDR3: CSVNGPVTDTQYF
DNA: TGCAGCGTCAACGGGCCTGTCACAGATACGCAGTATTTT

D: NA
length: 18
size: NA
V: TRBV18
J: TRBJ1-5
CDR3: CASSPRNGGQVRNQPQHF
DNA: TGTGCCAGCTCACCACGAAACGGGGGGCAGGTTCGTAATCAGCCCCAGCATTTT

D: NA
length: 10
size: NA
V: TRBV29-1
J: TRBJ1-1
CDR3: CSVGTHGAFF
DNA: TGCAGCGTTGGGACCCATGGGGCTTTCTTT

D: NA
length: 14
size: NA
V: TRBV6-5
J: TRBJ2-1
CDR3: CASSYGRTQETQFF
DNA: TGTGCCAGCAGTTACGGGCGGACCCAAGAGACCCAGTTCTTC

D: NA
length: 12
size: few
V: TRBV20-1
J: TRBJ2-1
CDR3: CSASTGVGEQFF
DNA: TGCAGTGCTAGTACTGGGGTTGGTGAGCAGTTCTTC

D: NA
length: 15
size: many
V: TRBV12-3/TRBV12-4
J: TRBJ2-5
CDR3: CASSLRDTDQETQYF
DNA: TGTGCCAGCAGTTTACGGGACACTGACCAAGAGACCCAGTACTTC

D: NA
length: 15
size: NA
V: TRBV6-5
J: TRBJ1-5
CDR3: CAGSYSRQGNQPQHF
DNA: TGTGCCGGCAGTTACTCGAGACAGGGCAATCAGCCCCAGCATTTT

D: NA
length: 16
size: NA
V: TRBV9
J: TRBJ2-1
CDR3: CASSGNRAPAYNEQFF
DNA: TGTGCCAGCAGCGGAAACAGGGCCCCAGCCTACAATGAGCAGTTCTTC

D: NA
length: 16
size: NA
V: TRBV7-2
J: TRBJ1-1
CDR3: CASSSRVPSMNTEAFF
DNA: TGTGCCAGCAGCTCCCGAGTACCCTCTATGAACACTGAAGCTTTCTTT

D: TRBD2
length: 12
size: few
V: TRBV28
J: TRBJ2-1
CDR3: CASRLGGDEQFF
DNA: TGTGCCAGCAGGCTGGGGGGGGATGAGCAGTTCTTC

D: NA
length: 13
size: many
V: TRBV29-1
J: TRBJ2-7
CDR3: CSVDSSSRDEQYF
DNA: TGCAGCGTTGACAGCTCCTCAAGAGACGAGCAGTACTTC

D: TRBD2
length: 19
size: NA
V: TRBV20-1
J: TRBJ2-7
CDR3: CSARDLGTSGRSSYNEQYF
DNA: TGCAGTGCTAGAGATCTCGGGACTAGCGGGAGGAGCTCCTACAATGAGCAGTACTTC

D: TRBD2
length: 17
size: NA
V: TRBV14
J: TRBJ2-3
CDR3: CASSPIWGTSGTDTQYF
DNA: TGTGCCAGCAGCCCGATATGGGGGACTAGCGGCACAGATACGCAGTATTTT

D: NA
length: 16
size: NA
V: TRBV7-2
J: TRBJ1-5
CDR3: CASSLRAGKGNQPQHF
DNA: TGTGCCAGCAGCTTGAGGGCGGGCAAGGGCAATCAGCCCCAGCATTTT

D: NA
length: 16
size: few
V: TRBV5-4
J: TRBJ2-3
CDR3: CASSLLSGLTGDTQYF
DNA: TGTGCCAGCAGCTTGTTGTCCGGTCTAACAGGAGATACGCAGTATTTT

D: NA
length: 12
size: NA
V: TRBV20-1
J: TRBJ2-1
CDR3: CSARRPSDEQFF
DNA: TGCAGTGCTAGAAGGCCTAGTGATGAGCAGTTCTTC